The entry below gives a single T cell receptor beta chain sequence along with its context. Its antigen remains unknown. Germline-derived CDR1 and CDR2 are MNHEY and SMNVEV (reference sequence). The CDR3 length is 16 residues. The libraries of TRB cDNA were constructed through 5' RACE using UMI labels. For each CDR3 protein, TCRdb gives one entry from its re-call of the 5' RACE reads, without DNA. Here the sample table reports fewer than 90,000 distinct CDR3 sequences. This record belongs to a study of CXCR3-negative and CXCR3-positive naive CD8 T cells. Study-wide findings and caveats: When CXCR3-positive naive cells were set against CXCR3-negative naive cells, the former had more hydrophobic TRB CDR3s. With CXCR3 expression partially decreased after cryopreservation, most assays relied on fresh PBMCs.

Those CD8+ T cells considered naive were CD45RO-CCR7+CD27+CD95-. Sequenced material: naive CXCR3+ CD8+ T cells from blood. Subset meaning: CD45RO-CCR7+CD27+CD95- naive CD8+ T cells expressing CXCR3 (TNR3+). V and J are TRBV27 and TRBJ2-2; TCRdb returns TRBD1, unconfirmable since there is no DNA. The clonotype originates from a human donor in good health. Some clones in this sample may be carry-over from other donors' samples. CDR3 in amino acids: CASSSLPGRGTGELFF.